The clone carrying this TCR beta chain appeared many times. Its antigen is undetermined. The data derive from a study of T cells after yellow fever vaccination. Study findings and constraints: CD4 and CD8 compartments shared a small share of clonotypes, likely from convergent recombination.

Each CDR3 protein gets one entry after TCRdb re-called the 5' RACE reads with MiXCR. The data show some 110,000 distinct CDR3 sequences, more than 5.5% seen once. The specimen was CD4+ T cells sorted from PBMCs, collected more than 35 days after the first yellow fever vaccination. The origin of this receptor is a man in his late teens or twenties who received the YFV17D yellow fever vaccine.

The CDR3 here is CAWSVPGYTEAFF. In DNA, the CDR3 is TGTGCCTGGAGTGTTCCGGGGTACACTGAAGCTTTCTTT. The V gene is TRBV30, the J gene TRBJ1-1; D is undetermined. Trimming removed 0 bases from V and 3 bases from J, with 8 bases in between. The germline CDR1 and CDR2 sequences are GTSNPN and SVGIG (reference sequence). CDR3 size: 13 residues.